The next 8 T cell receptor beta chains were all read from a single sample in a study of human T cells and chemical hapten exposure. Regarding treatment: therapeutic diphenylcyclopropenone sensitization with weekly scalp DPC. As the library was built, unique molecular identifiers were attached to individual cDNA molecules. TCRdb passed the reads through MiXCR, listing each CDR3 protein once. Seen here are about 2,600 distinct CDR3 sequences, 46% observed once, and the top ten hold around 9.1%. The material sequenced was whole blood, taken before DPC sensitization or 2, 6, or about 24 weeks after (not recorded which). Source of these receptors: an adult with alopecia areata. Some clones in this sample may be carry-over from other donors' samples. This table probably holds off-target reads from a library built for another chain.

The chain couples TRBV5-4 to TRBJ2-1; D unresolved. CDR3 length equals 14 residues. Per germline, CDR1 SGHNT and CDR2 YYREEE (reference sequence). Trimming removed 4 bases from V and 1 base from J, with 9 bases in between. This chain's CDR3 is CASSPWRSYNEQFF. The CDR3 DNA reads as TGTGCCAGCAGCCCTTGGAGATCCTACAATGAGCAGTTCTTC.

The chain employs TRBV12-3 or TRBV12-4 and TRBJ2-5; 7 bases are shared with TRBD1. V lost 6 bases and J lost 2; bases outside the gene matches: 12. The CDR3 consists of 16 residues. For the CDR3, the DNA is TGTGCCAGCAGACAGAAACAGGGGATGGGTCAAGAGACCCAGTACTTC. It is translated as CASRQKQGMGQETQYF.

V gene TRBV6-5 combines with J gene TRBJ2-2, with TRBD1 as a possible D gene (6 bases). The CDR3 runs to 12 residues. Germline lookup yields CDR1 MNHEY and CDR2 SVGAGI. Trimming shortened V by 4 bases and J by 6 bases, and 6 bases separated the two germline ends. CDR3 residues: CASSWTAGELFF. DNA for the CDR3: TGTGCCAGCAGTTGGACAGCCGGGGAGCTGTTTTTT.

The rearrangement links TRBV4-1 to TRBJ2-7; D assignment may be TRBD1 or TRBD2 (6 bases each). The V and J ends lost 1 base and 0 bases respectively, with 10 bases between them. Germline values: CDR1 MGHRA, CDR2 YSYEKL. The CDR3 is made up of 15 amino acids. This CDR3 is CASSQVRGPSYEQYF. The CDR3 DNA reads TGCGCCAGCAGCCAAGTTCGGGGGCCCTCCTACGAGCAGTACTTC.

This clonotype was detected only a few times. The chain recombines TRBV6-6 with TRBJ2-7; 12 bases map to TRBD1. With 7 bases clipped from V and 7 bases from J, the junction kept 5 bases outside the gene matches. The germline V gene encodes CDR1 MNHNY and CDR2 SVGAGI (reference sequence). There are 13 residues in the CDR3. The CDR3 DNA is TGTGCCAGCACCGGGACAGGGGGCATGGAGCAGTACGTC. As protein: CASTGTGGMEQYV.

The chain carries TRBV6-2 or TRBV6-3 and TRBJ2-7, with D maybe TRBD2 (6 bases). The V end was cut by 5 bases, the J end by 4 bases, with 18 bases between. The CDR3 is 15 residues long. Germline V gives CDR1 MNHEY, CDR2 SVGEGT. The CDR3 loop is CASSLGGAGIYEQYV. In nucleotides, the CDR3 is TGTGCCAGCAGTCTCGGCGGGGCGGGAATATACGAGCAGTACGTC.

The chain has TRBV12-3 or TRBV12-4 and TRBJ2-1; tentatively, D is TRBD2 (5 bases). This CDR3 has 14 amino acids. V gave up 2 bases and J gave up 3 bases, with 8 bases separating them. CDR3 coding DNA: TGTGCCAGCAGTTTACGGGGTTTCTACAATGAGCAGTTCTTC. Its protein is CASSLRGFYNEQFF.

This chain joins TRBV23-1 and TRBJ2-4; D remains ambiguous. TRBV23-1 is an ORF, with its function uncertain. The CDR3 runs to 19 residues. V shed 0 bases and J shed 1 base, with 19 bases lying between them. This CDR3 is CASSQSPPWKDLAKNIQYF. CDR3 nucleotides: TGCGCCAGCAGTCAATCGCCCCCCTGGAAGGACCTGGCCAAAAACATTCAGTACTTC.